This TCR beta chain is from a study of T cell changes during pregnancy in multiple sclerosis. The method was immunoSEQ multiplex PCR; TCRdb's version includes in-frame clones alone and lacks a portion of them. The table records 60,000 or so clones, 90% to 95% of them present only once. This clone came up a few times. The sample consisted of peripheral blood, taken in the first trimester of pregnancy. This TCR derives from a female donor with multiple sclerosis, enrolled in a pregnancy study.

The CDR3 nucleotides are TGTGCCAGCAGGGAGGGTCCATATGGCTACACCTTC. Its protein product is CASREGPYGYTF. The chain recombines TRBV9 with TRBJ1-2, with D hard to call. CDR1 is SGDLS, CDR2 YYNGEE, per germline. The CDR3 length is 12 residues. The V and J ends lost 5 bases and 5 bases respectively, with 10 bases between them.